The 2 T cell receptor beta chains in this list originate from one sample, sequenced in a study of identical twins. TCRdb reanalysed the 5' RACE reads using MiXCR and keeps one entry per CDR3 protein. The sample has around 680,000 distinct CDR3 sequences, over 8.5% seen once. These records were also assigned to another study, of yellow fever vaccine responses in identical twins.

Sequences were obtained from PBMCs. Source of these receptors: a woman between 18 and 30 years old in good health.

The CDR3 here is CASSAGEGNIDEQYF. In DNA, the CDR3 is TGTGCCAGCAGCGCAGGGGAGGGGAACATCGACGAGCAGTACTTC. V is TRBV7-2 and J is TRBJ2-7, with D perhaps TRBD2 (7 bases). CDR1 SGHTA and CDR2 FQGNSA come from the germline V gene. V gave up 5 bases and J gave up 5 bases, with 19 bases separating them. There are 15 residues in the CDR3.

This clonotype was counted between two and nine times. The CDR3 nucleotides are TGTGCCAGCAGTCCCGGCGACAGGAACACTGAAGCTTTCTTT. This gives the protein CASSPGDRNTEAFF. The chain links TRBV6-1 to TRBJ1-1; D might be TRBD1 (5 bases). Germline loops: CDR1 MNHNS, CDR2 SASEGT. This CDR3 has 14 residues. V was pared by 5 bases and J by 1 base, with 11 bases between.